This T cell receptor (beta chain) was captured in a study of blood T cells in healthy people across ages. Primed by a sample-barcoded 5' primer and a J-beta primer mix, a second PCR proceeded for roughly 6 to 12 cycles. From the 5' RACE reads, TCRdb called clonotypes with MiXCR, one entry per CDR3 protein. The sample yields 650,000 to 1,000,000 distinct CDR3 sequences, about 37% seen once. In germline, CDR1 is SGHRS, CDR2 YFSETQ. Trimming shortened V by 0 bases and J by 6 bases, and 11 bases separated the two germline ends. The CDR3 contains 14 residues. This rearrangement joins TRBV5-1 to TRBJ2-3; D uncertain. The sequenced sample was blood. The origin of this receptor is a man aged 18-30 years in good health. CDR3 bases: TGCGCCAGCAGCTTGGAGTCCCACGGGGATACGCAGTATTTT. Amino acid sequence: CASSLESHGDTQYF.